The entry below gives a single T cell receptor beta chain sequence along with its context. The antigen is unknown. This entry comes from a study of shared clonotypes between healthy human individuals. Broader study findings: In contrast to clonotypes shared by all four donors, non-shared clonotypes had lower generation probabilities. When naive CD4 clonotypes were compared across several donors, about 4.9% were shared. The low donor count limited represented genetic and exposure-history diversity.

The authors divided CD4+ cells into CD45RA+ naive and CD45RA-negative memory subsets. Sequenced by immunoSEQ multiplex PCR; TCRdb stores in-frame clones only, minus some. The table lists some 1 million clones, about 75% of them singletons, with less than 1.5% in the top ten. Germline V gene data show CDR1 as LNHDA and CDR2 as SQIVND (reference sequence). The CDR3 contains 15 residues. Deletions cut 8 bases from V and 0 bases from J, with 16 bases between. The sequence came from a man younger than 35 in good health. This chain joins TRBV19 and TRBJ1-1; D is unclear. Material for sequencing was memory CD4+ T cells sorted from blood. Documented subset: CD45RA-negative fraction. This chain's CDR3 is CASCPPGVMNTEAFF. The DNA of the CDR3 is TGTGCCAGTTGCCCTCCAGGCGTTATGAACACTGAAGCTTTCTTT.